This T cell receptor (beta chain) came from a study of blood T cells in healthy people across ages. Whole-study results and caveats: Changes seen in expanded clonotypes were possibly confounded by donor CMV status left unknown.

CDR1 and CDR2 (germline): KGHSH, LQKENI. This CDR3 has 15 amino acids. Trimming shortened V by 10 bases and J by 2 bases, and 20 bases separated the two germline ends. Sample-barcoded 5' priming and a J-beta primer mix drove a second PCR of roughly 6 to 12 cycles. TCRdb itself ran the 5' RACE reads through MiXCR, one entry per CDR3 protein. The repertoire holds some 1.5 million distinct CDR3 sequences, with roughly 27% as singletons. Aged about 6 to 90, donors were systemically healthy Caucasians from Russia. As concerns this clonotype: Its antigen is unknown.

Sequencing used blood. This TCR derives from a woman in her thirties in good health. The chain combines TRBV18 with TRBJ2-5; TRBD1 might be the D (6 bases). The CDR3 nucleotides are TGTGCCAACTCTCTACACGGACAGTCGCAAGAGACCCAGTACTTC. It codes for CANSLHGQSQETQYF.